This T cell receptor beta chain emerged from a study of cytomegalovirus exposure and HLA in healthy donors. This clone was seen only a few times. This PCR relied on a set of 60 Vbeta primers and 13 Jbeta primers. Clones were sequenced by immunoSEQ multiplex PCR, and TCRdb holds only the in-frame ones, with some missing. Of fewer than 140,000 clones listed, roughly four fifths are singletons. What was sequenced was PBMCs. The sequence was collected from a man between 60 and 75 years old in good health and CMV-seronegative.

The CDR3 sequence: CASLPRGQGNSGANVLTF. CDR3 DNA sequence: TGTGCCAGCCTCCCCAGGGGACAGGGTAACTCTGGGGCCAACGTCCTGACTTTC. This chain joins TRBV7-9 and TRBJ2-6, with 9 bases fitting TRBD1. The V gene end was trimmed by 8 bases and the J gene end by 0 bases; junction bases not matched to a gene: 11. The germline gives CDR1 SEHNR, CDR2 FQNEAQ (reference sequence). The CDR3 consists of 18 residues.